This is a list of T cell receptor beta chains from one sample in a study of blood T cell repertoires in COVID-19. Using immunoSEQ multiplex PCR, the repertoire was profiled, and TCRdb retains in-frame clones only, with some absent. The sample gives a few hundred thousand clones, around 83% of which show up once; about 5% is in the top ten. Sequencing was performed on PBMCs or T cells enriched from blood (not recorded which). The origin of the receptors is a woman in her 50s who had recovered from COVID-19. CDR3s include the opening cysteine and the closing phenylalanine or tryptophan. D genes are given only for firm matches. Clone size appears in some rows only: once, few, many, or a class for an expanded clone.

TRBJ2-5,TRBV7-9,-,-,TGTGCCAGCAGCGAAACCTTAAGGACACCACAAGAGACCCAGTACTTC,CASSETLRTPQETQYF
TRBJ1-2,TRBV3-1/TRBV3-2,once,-,TGTGCCAGCAGCCCTACTCATGGGGCGTATGGCTACACCTTC,CASSPTHGAYGYTF
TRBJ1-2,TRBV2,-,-,TGTGCCAGCAGTGAAAGTCGGGCCAGGGTGTTTGGCTACACCTTC,CASSESRARVFGYTF
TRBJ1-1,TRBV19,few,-,TGTGCCAGTAGTACCTCATGGGGGCGGACTGAAGCTTTCTTT,CASSTSWGRTEAFF
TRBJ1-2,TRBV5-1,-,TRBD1,TGCGCCAGCAGCCTGGGGGACAGGTTGGGCTACACCTTC,CASSLGDRLGYTF
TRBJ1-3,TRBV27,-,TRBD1,TGTGCCAGCAGGTCAGGGGGCGGAAACACCATATATTTT,CASRSGGGNTIYF
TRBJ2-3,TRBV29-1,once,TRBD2,TGCAGCGTCAACCGACAGACTAGCGTCACAGATACGCAGTATTTT,CSVNRQTSVTDTQYF
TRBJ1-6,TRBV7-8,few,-,TGTGCCAGCAGCTTAGACAGAAATTCACCCCTCCACTTT,CASSLDRNSPLHF
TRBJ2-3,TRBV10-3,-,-,TGTGCCATCAGTGAGATGGGGAACGCAGGGTCTGTCCGGACAGATACGCAGTATTTT,CAISEMGNAGSVRTDTQYF
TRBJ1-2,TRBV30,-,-,TGTGCCTGGAGGGGAGATACTAACTATGGCTACACCTTC,CAWRGDTNYGYTF
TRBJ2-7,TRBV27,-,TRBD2,TGTGCCAGCAGTGAGGGACTAGCGGTCCTCGACGAGCAGTACTTC,CASSEGLAVLDEQYF
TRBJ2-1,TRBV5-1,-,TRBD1,TGCGCCAGCAGCTTCCGACAGGGGGTAGGTGAGCAGTTCTTC,CASSFRQGVGEQFF
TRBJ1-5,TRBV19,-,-,TGTGCCAGTAAAGACCAGGGAGGTGCGCGGCAGCCCCAGCATTTT,CASKDQGGARQPQHF
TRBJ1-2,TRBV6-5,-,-,TGTGCCAGCAGTCCGCGTGGGGAGTACTATGGCTACACCTTC,CASSPRGEYYGYTF
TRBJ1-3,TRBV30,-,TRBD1,TGTGCCCACGACAGGGGGCTGGGAAACACCATATATTTT,CAHDRGLGNTIYF
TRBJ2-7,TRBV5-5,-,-,TGTGCCAGCAGCTCGGGGAGTAGCTCCTACGAGCAGTACTTC,CASSSGSSSYEQYF
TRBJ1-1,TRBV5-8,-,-,TGTGCCAGCAGCCGAAAAGACAGATTCACTGAAGCTTTCTTT,CASSRKDRFTEAFF
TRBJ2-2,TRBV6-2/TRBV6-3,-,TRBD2,TGTGCCAGCAGTTCCTCGCGACTAGCGGGAGGGTATACCGGGGAGCTGTTTTTT,CASSSSRLAGGYTGELFF
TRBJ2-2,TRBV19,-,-,TGTGCCAGTAGCCTGCTAGCGACGAACACCGGGGAGCTGTTTTTT,CASSLLATNTGELFF
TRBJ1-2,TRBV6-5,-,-,TGTGCCAGCAGTTACGACAGGAACTATGGCTACACCTTC,CASSYDRNYGYTF
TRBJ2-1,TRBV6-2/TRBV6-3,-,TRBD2,TGTGCCAGCAGTGCCCTTAGCGGGTTGGGTAATGAGCAGTTCTTC,CASSALSGLGNEQFF
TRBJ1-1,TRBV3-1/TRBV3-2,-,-,TGTGCCAGCAGGTCTATACAGGGCACTGAAGCTTTCTTT,CASRSIQGTEAFF
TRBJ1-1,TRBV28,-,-,TGTGCCAGCAGTTTAAGGTCACAGAAAGCTTTCTTT,CASSLRSQKAFF
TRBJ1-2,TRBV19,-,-,TGTGCCAGTAGTTCGGGGGGCCAGCCCATATTTTATGGCTACACCTTC,CASSSGGQPIFYGYTF
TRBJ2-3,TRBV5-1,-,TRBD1,TGCGCCAGCAGCTTGCGAGCAGGGGGCCCAGATACGCAGTATTTT,CASSLRAGGPDTQYF
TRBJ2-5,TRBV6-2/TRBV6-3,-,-,TGTGCCAGCAGTTACGGGGGTCGCGGGAATGGAGAGACCCAGTACTTC,CASSYGGRGNGETQYF
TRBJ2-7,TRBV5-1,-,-,TGCGCCAGCAGCTTGGCCCCCACGTCGACTTCCGAGCAGTACTTC,CASSLAPTSTSEQYF
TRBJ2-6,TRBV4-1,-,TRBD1,TGCGCCAGCAGCCAAGGGTTATACAGGGGAAGCTCTGGGGCCAACGTCCTGACTTTC,CASSQGLYRGSSGANVLTF
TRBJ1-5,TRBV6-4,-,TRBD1,TGTGCCAGCAGGAGATTCACGGGACAGGGGAGCAATCAGCCCCAGCATTTT,CASRRFTGQGSNQPQHF
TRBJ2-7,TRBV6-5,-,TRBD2,TGTGCCAGCAAGCTAGCGGTAACCTACGAGCAGTACTTC,CASKLAVTYEQYF
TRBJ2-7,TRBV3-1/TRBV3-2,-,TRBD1,TGTGCCAGCAGAGGACAGGGTGGATACTACGAGCAGTACTTC,CASRGQGGYYEQYF
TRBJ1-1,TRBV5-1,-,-,TGCGCCAGCAGCCCTGGAGGTGATTTGAACACTGAAGCTTTCTTT,CASSPGGDLNTEAFF
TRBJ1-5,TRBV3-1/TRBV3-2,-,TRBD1,TGTGCCAGCAGCAAGACAGGGGTAGGGGTTCAGCCCCAGCATTTT,CASSKTGVGVQPQHF
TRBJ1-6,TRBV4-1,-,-,TGCGCCAGCAGCCAAGATGTCGTGAGTCGCTCACCCCTCCACTTT,CASSQDVVSRSPLHF
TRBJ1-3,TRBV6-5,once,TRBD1,TGTGCCAGCAGGGGACAGAGCTCTGGAAACACCATATATTTT,CASRGQSSGNTIYF
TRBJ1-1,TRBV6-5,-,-,TGTGCCAGCAGTTACTTTGCGACGACAGGCCCTGAAGCTTTCTTT,CASSYFATTGPEAFF
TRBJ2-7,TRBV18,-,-,TGTGCCAGCTCACCTAGTGAGGGCTCCTCCTACGAGCAGTACTTC,CASSPSEGSSYEQYF
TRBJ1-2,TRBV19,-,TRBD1,TGTGCCAGTAGTACCCACCAGGGGGCTGACTATGGCTACACCTTC,CASSTHQGADYGYTF
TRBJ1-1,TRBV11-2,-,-,TGTGCCAGCGGCGGGTTAGGGATGGCGAACGCTGAAGCTTTCTTT,CASGGLGMANAEAFF